The entry below describes one T cell receptor beta chain. These data belong to a study of blood T cell repertoires in COVID-19. Study in general: From the United States, Italy and Spain came samples of acute and convalescent COVID-19. T cells, B-cell-depleted T cells, or PBMCs provided the cDNA or gDNA that served as material.

This CDR3 is 14 amino acids long. The V and J ends lost 3 bases and 0 bases respectively, with 7 bases between them. The germline V gene has CDR1 LNHDA and CDR2 SQIVND (reference sequence). Original analysis: Using reference gene primer amplification, nucleated cell counts were estimated. The method was immunoSEQ multiplex PCR; TCRdb's version includes in-frame clones alone and lacks a portion of them. Clone size and the V and J calls come from that table; the DNA yielded D and trimming. This sample has tens of thousands of clones; approximately 88% occur once, and the top ten carry 25% to 35%. Sequenced: peripheral blood. The genes are TRBV19 and TRBJ2-3; D is perhaps TRBD2 (5 bases). The clonotype was recovered from a human donor in a cohort sampled during active COVID-19. For the CDR3, the DNA is TGTGCCAGTAGTATTGAGGGCAGCACAGATACGCAGTATTTT. Protein: CASSIEGSTDTQYF.